The sequence of this T cell receptor (beta chain) was determined in a study of blood T cells in healthy people across ages (dated by TCRdb to about 2015). Study-level background: In model experiments, template switching captured roughly one uniquely barcoded TCR beta cDNA molecule for every two T cells. Using deep sequencing normalized with unique cDNA molecular identifiers, the study measured how TCR beta repertoire diversity changes with age. Donors of different ages were randomly distributed across sequencing lanes to avoid experimental bias. Two additional independent replicas of 1 million unique cDNA reads from the same blood draw were analyzed for two donors (one aged 18 to 30 and one aged 80 or older). The donors were split into four age groups: young (average around 15 years), middle-aged (around 37), aged (roughly 60) and long-lived (more than 80).

What the authors observed across the whole study: Compared with the aged group, more naive CD4+ T cells, fewer expanded clones and increased TCR diversity were shown by the long-lived group, suggesting age selection. Because donor CMV infection status was unknown, age-related changes in expanded clonotypes were potentially confounded. The percentage of naive T cells measured by flow cytometry correlated strongly with observed TCR beta diversity. Estimates of total diversity from one million sequenced T cells were regarded as lower bounds and underestimates. Since profiling was done on bulk unsorted PBMCs, naive and antigen-experienced compartments could not be conclusively compared. Observed TCR beta diversity per million T cells fell roughly linearly with age, and a significant reduction was already apparent by age around 44.

Library preparation was by 5' RACE. Sequenced on an Illumina HiSeq 2500. A second 7 to 11 cycle PCR used a sample-barcoded 5' primer and a J-beta primer mix. A unique molecular identifier was introduced onto each TCR beta cDNA molecule by a template-switch 5' adaptor carrying 12 random nucleotides. At least 3 million CDR3-containing paired-end reads were obtained from each sample. First-strand cDNA was synthesized from all RNA with the Mint cDNA synthesis kit, primed by a TRBC-specific oligonucleotide. After uracil-DNA glycosylase treatment, a first 18-cycle PCR used universal primers M1SS and BC2_uni_R on all cDNA. In the authors' own workflow: For normalization, 1 million high-quality reads were randomly selected from each sample, with every read carrying a distinct molecular identifier. Reads sharing molecular identifiers were discarded rather than binned into consensus sequences. MiTCR, run with a Q25 quality threshold and the strictest error-elimination algorithm, handled CDR3 identification, clonotype clustering and error correction. A nonparametric unseen species model with Euler transformation was used to estimate a lower bound on total TCR beta diversity. The raw public data were reprocessed by TCRdb itself: fastp quality trimming at Q25, MiXCR clonotype calling, in-frame beta chains only. All rows with the same CDR3 protein become a single entry with the most common DNA and genes. The V and J calls, along with clone size, are taken from TCRdb and not from the paper's own processing. This sample lists over a million distinct CDR3 sequences; 59% were detected once. 6.5% to 8.5% of the sample is taken by the ten largest.

With respect to this clonotype: It lacks a known antigen. Per-base qualities were not stored, and no clone one base away is much larger.

The 39 donors, aged roughly 6 to 90 years, were systemically healthy Caucasian individuals from Russia. About 9.1 milliliters of peripheral blood were collected from each donor into EDTA-treated Vacutainer tubes. Ficoll-Paque density-gradient centrifugation was used to isolate PBMCs, with at least 7 million obtained per sample. Total RNA was extracted from PBMCs with Trizol reagent, with at least 6 micrograms obtained per sample. Naive CD45RAhigh/CD27high T cell percentages were measured by flow cytometry on a PBMC aliquot from every donor. The receptor comes from a man between 18 and 35 years old in good health. The sample comprised blood.

The DNA is TGTGCCAGCAGTTTAGAGGGACTAGTCGGGACCCAGTACTTC. Its coded protein is CASSLEGLVGTQYF. The chain employs TRBV12-3 or TRBV12-4 and TRBJ2-4; TRBD2 agrees with 8 junctional bases. The DNA end lines up better with TRBJ2-5; the J call may be wrong. The CDR3 covers 14 residues, taking in both the cysteine and the phenylalanine. CDR3 DNA is the only sequence kept; it has 42 bases, read in frame from the first base.